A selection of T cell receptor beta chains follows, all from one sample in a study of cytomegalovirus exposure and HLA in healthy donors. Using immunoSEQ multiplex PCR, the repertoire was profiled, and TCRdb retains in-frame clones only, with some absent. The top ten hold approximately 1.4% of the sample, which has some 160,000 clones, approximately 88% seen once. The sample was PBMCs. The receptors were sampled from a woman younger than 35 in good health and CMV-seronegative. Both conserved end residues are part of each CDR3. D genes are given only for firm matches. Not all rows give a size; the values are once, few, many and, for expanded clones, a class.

TGTGCCATCAGTGAGTCCCTCCCCGGACAGGGAGATTTTGGCTACACCTTC CAISESLPGQGDFGYTF TRBJ1-2 TRBV10-3 TRBD1 17 .
TGTGCCAGCAGCTTAGGCCTCTCCTACACCTTC CASSLGLSYTF TRBJ1-2 TRBV13 . 11 .
TGTGCCAGCAGCGACTTTTATAACTATGGCTACACCTTC CASSDFYNYGYTF TRBJ1-2 TRBV11-3 . 13 .
TGTGCCTGGAGTTTGGGGGGGAACCACGAGCAGTACTTC CAWSLGGNHEQYF TRBJ2-7 TRBV30 TRBD2 13 .
TGTGCCAGCAGTGAGTGGACAGGGCAAGAGACCCAGTACTTC CASSEWTGQETQYF TRBJ2-5 TRBV6-4 TRBD1 14 .
TGTGCCAGCAGCCCCCTCAGGAGGGACTCTTCCTACGAGCAGTACTTC CASSPLRRDSSYEQYF TRBJ2-7 TRBV11-2 . 16 few
TGTGCCAGCAGCAAAGGGGCGACAGGGGGCTGTTATCCTGGGGAGCTGTTTTTT CASSKGATGGCYPGELFF TRBJ2-2 TRBV21-1 . 18 .
TGCGCCAGCAGCCTTTCAGGGTACTATGGCTACACCTTC CASSLSGYYGYTF TRBJ1-2 TRBV4-1 . 13 .
TGCAGCGTTGAAAGACCGGGGGGCGAGCAGTACTTC CSVERPGGEQYF TRBJ2-7 TRBV29-1 TRBD2 12 .
TGCGCCAGCAGCTTGGTGGGGGCGGGAGAGACCCAGTACTTC CASSLVGAGETQYF TRBJ2-5 TRBV5-1 . 14 .
TGCGCCAGCAGCCTCCCCTTGGGACAATTTGTAGGCTACACCTTC CASSLPLGQFVGYTF TRBJ1-2 TRBV4-1 . 15 once
TGTGCCAGCAGCCAAGGACAGGGGACCTACAATGAGCAGTTCTTC CASSQGQGTYNEQFF TRBJ2-1 TRBV7-2 TRBD1 15 .
TGTGCCAGCAGTGAAGTCTATGCGTACCAGCCCCAGCATTTT CASSEVYAYQPQHF TRBJ1-5 TRBV6-1 . 14 .
TGTGCCAGCACCCCGAGGGGGCCAAGCGCTGAAGCTTTCTTT CASTPRGPSAEAFF TRBJ1-1 TRBV5-4 TRBD1 14 .
TGTGCCAGCACCGAGACAGGGGGTCTCTATGGCTACACCTTC CASTETGGLYGYTF TRBJ1-2 TRBV6-1 TRBD1 14 once
TGTGCCAGCAGCGTAGAACACGGGACAGGTTACTACGAGCAGTACTTC CASSVEHGTGYYEQYF TRBJ2-7 TRBV9 TRBD1 16 few
TGCAGCGTTTTAGGGGGTTCGTACTACGAGCAGTACTTC CSVLGGSYYEQYF TRBJ2-7 TRBV29-1 . 13 .
TGTGCCAGCAGGATTACTAGCGGGGGGGCGAAGTATTTT CASRITSGGAKYF TRBJ2-3 TRBV2 TRBD2 13 .
TGTGCCAGCAGTTACCTTCGGGGGACTGAAGCTTTCTTT CASSYLRGTEAFF TRBJ1-1 TRBV6-5 . 13 .
TGTGCCAGCAGTGAAGACACCAATGAGCAGTTCTTC CASSEDTNEQFF TRBJ2-1 TRBV2 . 12 .
TGTGCCAGCAGTCCTAGAACCTCGAATGGCTACACCTTC CASSPRTSNGYTF TRBJ1-2 TRBV6-6 . 13 .
TGTGCCAGCAGTCGGGCCAGGACTAGCGGGATGACAGATACGCAGTATTTT CASSRARTSGMTDTQYF TRBJ2-3 TRBV27 TRBD2 17 .
TGTGCCAGCAGTTGGGACAGGGGGAACACTGAAGCTTTCTTT CASSWDRGNTEAFF TRBJ1-1 TRBV2 TRBD1 14 .
TGCGCCAGCAGCTTGGAGAGTATCACTGAAGCTTTCTTT CASSLESITEAFF TRBJ1-1 TRBV5-1 . 13 few
TGTGCCAGCAGTTACACCCACAGGGAGCCCAACATTCAGTACTTC CASSYTHREPNIQYF TRBJ2-4 TRBV6-5 . 15 few
TGCGCCAGCAGCCGGATTCAATCCGGGACAGGTCTAACTGAAGCTTTCTTT CASSRIQSGTGLTEAFF TRBJ1-1 TRBV4-1 TRBD1 17 .
TGTGCCAGTAGTCCCTACAGGGTTGTGACAGATACGCAGTATTTT CASSPYRVVTDTQYF TRBJ2-3 TRBV19 . 15 .
TGTGCCAGCAGTGGAAGTTCGGACGGGGAATCCTGCGAGCAGTACTTC CASSGSSDGESCEQYF TRBJ2-7 TRBV2 . 16 .
TGTGCCAGCAGGACTCCGGGGGGCCCCTCAGATACGCAGTATTTT CASRTPGGPSDTQYF TRBJ2-3 TRBV21-1 . 15 .
TGTGCCAGCAGTGCGGGACAGGGATCCTACGAGCAGTACTTC CASSAGQGSYEQYF TRBJ2-7 TRBV6-1 TRBD1 14 .
TGTGCCAGCAGTTTAAGGTCAGGGCCCCCTCAGCCCCAGCATTTT CASSLRSGPPQPQHF TRBJ1-5 TRBV28 . 15 .
TGTTCCAGCAGCTTTTCTCTAGCGGGGGATTCCTACGAGCAGTACTTC CSSSFSLAGDSYEQYF TRBJ2-7 TRBV7-9 TRBD2 16 .
TGTGCCAGCTCACCAAGTTTGGCGGGGATTACCTACGAGCAGTACTTC CASSPSLAGITYEQYF TRBJ2-7 TRBV18 . 16 .
TGTGCCAGCAGCTTAGCAGAGACAGGGAACTACGAGCAGTACTTC CASSLAETGNYEQYF TRBJ2-7 TRBV7-7 TRBD1 15 .
TGTGCCAGCAGCGACATGGGGCAGGGGGATTCACCCCTCCACTTT CASSDMGQGDSPLHF TRBJ1-6 TRBV9 TRBD1 15 .
TGTGCCAGCAGCCCCATGCGGGGGTTCTATAATTCACCCCTCCACTTT CASSPMRGFYNSPLHF TRBJ1-6 TRBV28 . 16 .
TGCAGCGTTCTTGACCCCGACAGGCCTCCTTATAGCAATCAGCCCCAGCATTTT CSVLDPDRPPYSNQPQHF TRBJ1-5 TRBV29-1 . 18 once
TGCGCCAGCAGCCTGCCGGGGGAGACACCCCTCCACTTT CASSLPGETPLHF TRBJ1-6 TRBV4-1 . 13 .
TGTGCCAGCAGCCCCTTCCCTAGCGGGGGGGCGGCAGATACGCAGTATTTT CASSPFPSGGAADTQYF TRBJ2-3 TRBV27 TRBD2 17 .
TGTGCCAGCAGCTTAAAGGAGACTCCAAGGAGTGAAGCTTTCTTT CASSLKETPRSEAFF TRBJ1-1 TRBV7-2 . 15 few
TGTGCCAGCAGTTACGTGCGGGGGGCGTCTGGAAACACCATATATTTT CASSYVRGASGNTIYF TRBJ1-3 TRBV6-6 . 16 .
TGTGCCAGCAGCTTATTGTCTAGCGGGGGGGCCTACGAGCAGTACTTC CASSLLSSGGAYEQYF TRBJ2-7 TRBV11-2 TRBD2 16 .
TGTGCCTGGGGGGACCCCCTTAATCGCCGGACAGCGTTTGGCTACACCTTC CAWGDPLNRRTAFGYTF TRBJ1-2 TRBV30 . 17 .
TGTGCCAGTAGTGTAGCCCCTCCAACTAGCGGGGGGGCCAAGACCCAGTACTTC CASSVAPPTSGGAKTQYF TRBJ2-5 TRBV19 TRBD2 18 .